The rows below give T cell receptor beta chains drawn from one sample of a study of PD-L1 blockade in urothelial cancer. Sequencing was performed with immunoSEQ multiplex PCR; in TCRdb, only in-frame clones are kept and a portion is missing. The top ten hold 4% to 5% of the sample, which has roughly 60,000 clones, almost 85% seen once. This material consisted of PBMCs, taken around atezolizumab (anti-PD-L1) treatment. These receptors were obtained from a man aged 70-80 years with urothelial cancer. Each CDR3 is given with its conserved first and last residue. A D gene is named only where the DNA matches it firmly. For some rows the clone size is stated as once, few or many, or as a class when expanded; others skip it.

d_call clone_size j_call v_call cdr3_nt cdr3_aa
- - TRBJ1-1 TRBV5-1 TGCGCCAGCAGCTTGGCCGTGACAGGAAACACTGAAGCTTTCTTT CASSLAVTGNTEAFF
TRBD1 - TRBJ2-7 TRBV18 TGTGCCAGCTCACCACAGGGGGCGAACGAGCAGTACTTC CASSPQGANEQYF
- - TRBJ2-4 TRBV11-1 TGTGCCAGCAGCAACACTCACAGGGATCGAAACATTCAGTACTTC CASSNTHRDRNIQYF
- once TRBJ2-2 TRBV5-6 TGTGCCAGCAGCTTGTTGGGAGACTTAGGTGGCGGGGAGCTGTTTTTT CASSLLGDLGGGELFF
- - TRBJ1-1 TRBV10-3 TGTGCCATCAGTGAAGCGGCGAACACTGAAGCTTTCTTT CAISEAANTEAFF
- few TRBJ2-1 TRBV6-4 TGTGCCAGCAGGCCGGGACTCCAGCACAATGAGCAGTTCTTC CASRPGLQHNEQFF
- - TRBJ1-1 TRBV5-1 TGCGCCAGCAGCTTTAGTGGGGGGACCACTGAAGCTTTCTTT CASSFSGGTTEAFF
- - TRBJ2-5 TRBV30 TGTGCCTGGAGCCGAGAACAGCAAGAGACCCAGTACTTC CAWSREQQETQYF
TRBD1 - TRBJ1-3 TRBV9 TGTGCCAGCAGCCTCCGACAGGGGGGCTCTGGAAACACCATATATTTT CASSLRQGGSGNTIYF
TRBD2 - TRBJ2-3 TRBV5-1 TGCGCCAGCAGTCGTCTAGCGGGAGCATCTAGCACAGATACGCAGTATTTT CASSRLAGASSTDTQYF
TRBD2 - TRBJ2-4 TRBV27 TGTGCCAGCAGTTTGGCGGGAGTAGCCAAAAACATTCAGTACTTC CASSLAGVAKNIQYF
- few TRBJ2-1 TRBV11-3 TGTGCCAGCAGTTATCACAATGAGCAGTTCTTC CASSYHNEQFF
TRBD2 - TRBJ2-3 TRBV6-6 TGTGCCGGAAGCGGGAGGGTTAGCACAGATACGCAGTATTTT CAGSGRVSTDTQYF
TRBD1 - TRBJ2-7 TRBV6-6 TGTGCCAGCAGGTTCCCGGGACAGGGCCATGACGAGCAGTACTTC CASRFPGQGHDEQYF
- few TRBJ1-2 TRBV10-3 TGTGCCATCAGTGATGTTGCCAACAATGGCTACACCTTC CAISDVANNGYTF
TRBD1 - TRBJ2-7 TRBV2 TGTGCCAGCACGCATCAGGGGGCACCCTACGAGCAGTACTTC CASTHQGAPYEQYF
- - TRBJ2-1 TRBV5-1 TGCGCCAGCAGCTTGGCGGAGGACAATGAGCAGTTCTTC CASSLAEDNEQFF
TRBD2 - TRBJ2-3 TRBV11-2 TGTGCCAGCAGCTTAGGACTAGCGGGAGACAGCACAGATACGCAGTATTTT CASSLGLAGDSTDTQYF
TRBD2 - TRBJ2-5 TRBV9 TGTGCCAGCAGCGTAGGGGAGGGGCTGGAGACCCAGTACTTC CASSVGEGLETQYF
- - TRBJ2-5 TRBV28 TGTGCCAGCAGTTTTCCGACAGAGCAAGAGACCCAGTACTTC CASSFPTEQETQYF
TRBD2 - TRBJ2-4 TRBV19 TGTGCCAGTAGTACTAAGGGACTAGGCCGGTCTTTAATAAACATTCAGTACTTC CASSTKGLGRSLINIQYF
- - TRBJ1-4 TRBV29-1 TGCAGCGTCTTAAGGGACACCTCTAATGAAAAACTGTTTTTT CSVLRDTSNEKLFF
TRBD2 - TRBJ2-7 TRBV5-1 TGCGCCAGCACACTAGGGACTAGCGGGACCGACGAGCAGTACTTC CASTLGTSGTDEQYF
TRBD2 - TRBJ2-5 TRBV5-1 TGCGCCAGCAGCGCGGGACTAGCGGGGACGGGGCGCGGGGAGACCCAGTACTTC CASSAGLAGTGRGETQYF
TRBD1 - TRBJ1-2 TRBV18 TGTGCCAGCACGACAGGGGCCGGTGGCTATGGCTACACCTTC CASTTGAGGYGYTF
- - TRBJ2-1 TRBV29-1 TGCAGCGTTGGGCTCGGGGAAGCGGTGTACAATGAGCAGTTCTTC CSVGLGEAVYNEQFF
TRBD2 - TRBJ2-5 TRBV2 TGTGCCAGCAGTGAGGGACTAGCGGGATTGGAGACCCAGTACTTC CASSEGLAGLETQYF
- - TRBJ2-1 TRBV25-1 TGTGCCACCCAGGGAGGTTTGGGGGGGCAGTTCTTC CATQGGLGGQFF
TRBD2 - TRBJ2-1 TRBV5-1 TGCGCCAGCAGCTTGGCGGCTAGCGGGAGTTTAGCCAATGAGCAGTTCTTC CASSLAASGSLANEQFF
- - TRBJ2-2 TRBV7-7 TGTGCTAGCAGCCCAAGGACTGGAAACACCGGGGAGCTGTTTTTT CASSPRTGNTGELFF
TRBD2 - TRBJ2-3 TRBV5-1 TGCGCCAGCGGCCAGGGACTAGCGAAGAGCACAGATACGCAGTATTTT CASGQGLAKSTDTQYF
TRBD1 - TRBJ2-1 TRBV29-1 TGCAGCGTCGACAGGGGGCAAGGCGATGAGCAGTTCTTC CSVDRGQGDEQFF
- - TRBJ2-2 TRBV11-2 TGTGCCAGCAGCTTAGAGAGGGCGAGCACCGGGGAGCTGTTTTTT CASSLERASTGELFF
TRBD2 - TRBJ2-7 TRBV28 TGTGCCAGCAGTTTACTAGCGGGAATTATCTACGAGCAGTACTTC CASSLLAGIIYEQYF
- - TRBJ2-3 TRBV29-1 TGCAGCGTAATAAGGGGGGATACGCAGTATTTT CSVIRGDTQYF
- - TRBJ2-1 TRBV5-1 TGCGCCAGCAGCAGGACTCCTGAAGTTGGGAATGAGCAGTTCTTC CASSRTPEVGNEQFF